The 7 T cell receptor beta chains below all came from one sample that was sequenced in a study of blood T cells in healthy people across ages. The use of a sample-barcoded 5' primer and a J-beta primer mix characterized a second PCR of roughly 7 to 11 cycles. One entry per CDR3 protein, called by TCRdb with MiXCR from the 5' RACE reads. The sample yields 600,000 to 650,000 distinct CDR3 sequences, under 70% seen once. Sequencing input: blood. These receptors originate from a man in his sixties in good health.

The chain uses TRBV9 and TRBJ2-4; 10 bases map to TRBD1. Trimming took 4 bases from V and 6 from J; bases not matched to a gene: 7. Germline V gene data show CDR1 as SGDLS and CDR2 as YYNGEE. This CDR3 is 15 amino acids long. DNA of the CDR3: TGTGCCAGCAGCCCACGACAGGGGGCGGTAAACATTCAGTACTTC. Translation gives CASSPRQGAVNIQYF.

The V call is TRBV5-1, the J call TRBJ1-4; TRBD1 agrees at 7 bases. This CDR3 has 15 amino acids. The ends lost 4 bases at V and 3 bases at J; junction bases unmatched: 6. Germline-derived CDR1 and CDR2 are SGHRS and YFSETQ. The chain's CDR3 is CASSPTGTANEKLFF. The CDR3 coding sequence is TGCGCCAGCAGCCCGACAGGGACGGCTAATGAAAAACTGTTTTTT.

The rearrangement links TRBV6-5 to TRBJ1-2, with D hard to call. CDR3 length: 14 amino acids. V shed 0 bases and J shed 1 base, with 6 bases lying between them. Germline V gene sequence: CDR1 MNHEY, CDR2 SVGAGI. As DNA, the CDR3 is TGTGCCAGCAGTTACTCGGTCGTTAACTATGGCTACACCTTC. Its translation is CASSYSVVNYGYTF.

This clonotype was observed once. The chain is built from TRBV20-1 and TRBJ1-5; 7 bases line up with TRBD1. The CDR3 length is 19 residues. Germline CDR1 reads DFQATT; CDR2 reads SNEGSKA (reference sequence). Germline trimming cut 6 bases from V and 1 base from J; bases unmatched to any gene: 21. The CDR3 DNA reads as TGCAGTGCCTACATTTTTCGGACAGGCGATCGGTTGAGCAATCAGCCCCAGCATTTT. It specifies CSAYIFRTGDRLSNQPQHF.

The rearrangement uses TRBV28 and TRBJ2-3; the match to TRBD2 covers 10 bases. V trimming: 6 bases; J trimming: 2 bases; junction bases outside the gene matches: 11. CDR1 MDHEN and CDR2 SYDVKM come from the germline V gene. The CDR3 consists of 17 residues. Here the CDR3 reads CASRPLGSGGITDTQYF. The CDR3 DNA is TGTGCCAGCAGACCCTTGGGTAGCGGGGGGATCACAGATACGCAGTATTTT.

This clonotype has a handful of counts. This sequence joins TRBV29-1 and TRBJ2-4; TRBD1 aligns across 7 bases. CDR1 SQVTM and CDR2 ANQGSEA come from the germline V gene. The CDR3 consists of 14 residues. Germline trimming cut 6 bases from V and 3 bases from J; bases unmatched to any gene: 8. CDR3 residues: CSVRPQGVKNIQYF. The CDR3 nucleotides read TGCAGCGTCCGACCCCAGGGGGTCAAAAACATTCAGTACTTC.

CDR3 region: CASSFRAGETYNEQFF. The CDR3 nucleotides are TGCGCCAGCAGTTTCAGGGCAGGGGAAACCTACAATGAGCAGTTCTTC. The V and J genes are TRBV5-1 and TRBJ2-1, with D possibly TRBD1 on 6 matching bases. Trimming removed 5 bases from V and 2 bases from J, with 17 bases in between. The CDR3 loop spans 16 amino acids. Per the germline V gene, CDR1 is SGHRS and CDR2 is YFSETQ.